This T cell receptor (beta chain) originates from a study of cytomegalovirus exposure and HLA in healthy donors. This table comes from immunoSEQ multiplex PCR, and its TCRdb copy is limited to in-frame clones, with some not included. The sample shows some 170,000 clones, less than 90% of them seen only once. Deletions cut 4 bases from V and 6 bases from J, with 11 bases between. Germline V gives CDR1 KGHSH, CDR2 LQKENI. The CDR3 extends over 13 amino acids. The sample consisted of PBMCs. The V call is TRBV18, the J call TRBJ2-3; D not certain. This sequence originates from a man in his thirties or forties in good health and CMV-seropositive. Written as DNA, the CDR3 is TGTGCCAGCTCACTCGAGCTCCTCGATACGCAGTATTTT. This translates into CASSLELLDTQYF.